The entry below gives a single T cell receptor beta chain sequence along with its context. The CDR3 runs to 13 residues. CDR1 SNHLY and CDR2 FYNNEI come from the germline V gene. Trimming pared 7 bases from V and 5 bases from J, leaving 11 bases between. This specimen comes from a study of blood T cell repertoires in COVID-19. Overall study context: Acute-phase and convalescent COVID-19 samples originated in the United States, Italy and Spain. Sample material is recorded as cDNA or gDNA derived from T cells, B-cell-depleted T cells, or PBMCs.

As originally analysed: Counts of nucleated cells, estimated from reference gene primer amplification, were obtained. Measured with immunoSEQ multiplex PCR; TCRdb has only the in-frame clones, and not every one. Clone size and the V and J calls come from that table; the DNA yielded D and trimming. Found here are around 70,000 clones, around 80% of them singletons; the top ten hold approximately 23%. The chain links TRBV2 to TRBJ1-4; D gene ambiguous. Material for sequencing was peripheral blood. This sequence originates from a human donor in a cohort sampled during active COVID-19. The CDR3 nucleotides are TGTGCCAGCATAGGCCAGGCGAATGAAAAACTGTTTTTT. Translated, it gives CASIGQANEKLFF.